The 28 T cell receptor beta chains reported below all come from one sample, sequenced in a study of control samples from healthy donors and cancer patients. The assay was immunoSEQ multiplex PCR, and TCRdb's table has in-frame clones only and misses some. The data contain around 120,000 clones, about 95% of them singletons. Sequenced material: blood. These receptors were collected from a man aged 25-45 years in good health.

This clone was seen only once. V gene TRBV5-1 combines with J gene TRBJ2-3, with 7 nucleotides matching TRBD2. Germline trimming cut 3 bases from V and 5 bases from J; bases unmatched to any gene: 12. The V gene's germline CDR1 is SGHRS and CDR2 YFSETQ. The length of the CDR3 is 16 residues. DNA for the CDR3: TGCGCCAGCAGCTACCTAGGTAGGGGAGGGGTAGATACGCAGTATTTT. Translation: CASSYLGRGGVDTQYF. The full variable domain, completed using reference TRBV5-1 and TRBJ2-3, is KAGVTQTPRYLIKTRGQQVTLSCSPISGHRSVSWYQQTPGQGLQFLFEYFSETQRNKGNFPGRFSGRQFSNSRSEMNVSTLELGDSALYLCASSYLGRGGVDTQYFGPGTRLTVL.

The chain uses TRBV28 and TRBJ2-7; TRBD1 matches 8 bases. The CDR3 covers 13 residues. Per the germline V gene, CDR1 is MDHEN and CDR2 is SYDVKM. J lost 9 bases, V lost 3 bases, and 7 bases had no gene match. The DNA for the CDR3 is TGTGCCAGCAGTTTTGCAGGGGGCATGGGGCAGTACTTC. Protein: CASSFAGGMGQYF.

The V gene is TRBV6-5, the J gene TRBJ1-5; TRBD1 aligns across 7 bases. Trimming at V came to 4 bases and at J to 2 bases, leaving 5 bases not matched to a gene. This CDR3 has 15 residues. CDR1 is MNHEY, CDR2 SVGAGI, per germline. CDR3 nucleotide sequence: TGTGCCAGCAGTTTACAGGGGCTCGGCAATCAGCCCCAGCATTTT. The encoded protein is CASSLQGLGNQPQHF.

This chain connects TRBV6-6 to TRBJ1-3; the match to TRBD1 covers 8 bases. V gave up 4 bases and J gave up 1 base; unmatched junction bases: 6. The CDR3 is made up of 16 amino acids. Germline V gives CDR1 MNHNY, CDR2 SVGAGI (reference sequence). The CDR3 DNA reads as TGTGCCAGCAGTTCCGGACAGGGCGCGTCTGGAAACACCATATATTTT. This encodes CASSSGQGASGNTIYF.

The V call is TRBV30, the J call TRBJ1-1; D is undetermined. The CDR3 runs to 14 residues. V was shortened by 0 bases and J by 1 base, with 9 bases between the two germline ends. Germline CDR1 and CDR2: GTSNPN and SVGIG (reference sequence). In DNA, the CDR3 is TGTGCCTGGAGTGTAGGCTACGGGAACACTGAAGCTTTCTTT. Translating gives CAWSVGYGNTEAFF.

The rearrangement joins TRBV4-2 to TRBJ1-2, with TRBD1 identical over 7 bases. The CDR3 has 18 amino acids. Trimming cost V 0 bases and J 8 bases; bases outside gene matches: 18. Germline-derived CDR1 and CDR2 are LGHNA and YNFKEQ. CDR3 nucleotide sequence: TGTGCCAGCAGCCAAGACATCCCGGGACAGTTGGCCGGGGGGGGCTACACCTTC. It is translated as CASSQDIPGQLAGGGYTF.

This clone was picked up a small number of times. The chain has TRBV19 and TRBJ2-3; D ambiguous. Trimming took off 3 bases at V and 6 bases at J, with 7 bases between the two ends. CDR3 length equals 12 residues. The germline V gene has CDR1 LNHDA and CDR2 SQIVND (reference sequence). The CDR3 sequence is CASSISGDTQYF. The CDR3 nucleotides are TGTGCCAGTAGTATCTCCGGGGATACGCAGTATTTT. The variable domain in full, with the rest retrieved from reference TRBV19 and TRBJ2-3, is DGGITQSPKYLFRKEGQNVTLSCEQNLNHDAMYWYRQDPGQGLRLIYYSQIVNDFQKGDIAEGYSVSREKKESFPLTVTSAQKNPTAFYLCASSISGDTQYFGPGTRLTVL.

J is TRBJ1-3 and V is TRBV4-1; 8 nucleotides line up with TRBD1. J lost 3 bases, V lost 3 bases, and 4 bases had no gene match. In germline, CDR1 is MGHRA, CDR2 YSYEKL. The CDR3 spans 15 residues. The CDR3 is CASSQDRVFGNTIYF. As DNA, the CDR3 is TGCGCCAGCAGCCAGGACAGGGTGTTTGGAAACACCATATATTTT.

To note about this clone: One junction end disagrees with the germline gene, perhaps due to a read error. This sequence joins TRBV6-2 or TRBV6-3 and TRBJ1-1, with D maybe TRBD1 (5 bases). This CDR3 region has 10 residues. In germline, CDR1 is MNHEY, CDR2 SVGEGT. The CDR3 coding sequence is TGTGCCAGCAGTTCCGGGGCGGTACGCTTT. It encodes CASSSGAVRF.

This chain connects TRBV6-5 to TRBJ1-1, with 10 nucleotides matching TRBD1. The CDR3 spans 14 residues. Looked up from germline, CDR1 is MNHEY and CDR2 is SVGAGI. After removal of 5 bases from V and 1 base from J, the junction contained 1 base not matched to a gene. The CDR3 spells CASSRDRGNTEAFF. DNA of the CDR3: TGTGCCAGCAGTCGGGACAGGGGGAACACTGAAGCTTTCTTT.

This sequence joins TRBV9 and TRBJ2-1; D is ambiguous. V dropped 3 bases and J dropped 4 bases, with 14 bases sitting between them. Germline assignment: CDR1 SGDLS and CDR2 YYNGEE. The CDR3 spans 15 residues. Here the CDR3 DNA reads TGTGCCAGCAGCGACATAAACGACGGGTACAATGAGCAGTTCTTC. It encodes CASSDINDGYNEQFF.

The chain employs TRBV4-3 and TRBJ2-3; tentatively, D is TRBD1 (6 bases). This CDR3 region has 15 residues. V was cut by 0 bases and J by 5 bases, with 12 bases left in between. Germline loops: CDR1 LGHNA, CDR2 YSLEER. In DNA, the CDR3 is TGCGCCAGCAGCCAAGATGGTCTAGGGGGAGATACGCAGTATTTT. It encodes CASSQDGLGGDTQYF.

In DNA, the CDR3 is TGTGCCAGCAGTTTTAAAAGGAACACTGAAGCTTTCTTT. Translated: CASSFKRNTEAFF. This chain uses TRBV12-3 or TRBV12-4 with TRBJ1-1; D gene ambiguous. V gave up 3 bases and J gave up 1 base, with 6 bases separating them. This CDR3 comprises 13 residues.

This clone was detected only once. J is TRBJ1-2 and V is TRBV7-2; perhaps TRBD1 as D (6 bases). CDR3 length: 18 residues. Trimming stripped 1 base from V and 7 bases from J, with 25 bases between. CDR1 and CDR2 (germline): SGHTA, FQGNSA. Here the CDR3 reads CASSLVGSIWGADSGYTF. DNA for the CDR3: TGTGCCAGCAGCTTAGTGGGCAGCATTTGGGGGGCGGACTCTGGCTACACCTTC. The variable domain in full, completed from reference TRBV7-2 and TRBJ1-2, reads GAGVSQSPSNKVTEKGKDVELRCDPISGHTALYWYRQSLGQGLEFLIYFQGNSAPDKSGLPSDRFSAERTGGSVSTLTIQRTQQEDSAVYLCASSLVGSIWGADSGYTFGSGTRLTVV.

This rearrangement joins TRBV30 to TRBJ2-7; D might be TRBD1 or TRBD2, each matching 5 bases. The V end was cut by 4 bases, the J end by 5 bases, with 15 bases between. Germline-derived CDR1 and CDR2 are GTSNPN and SVGIG (reference sequence). This CDR3 comprises 13 residues. CDR3 sequence: CAWKLRGSDEQYF. CDR3 DNA sequence: TGTGCCTGGAAGCTGAGGGGATCGGACGAGCAGTACTTC.

The chain combines TRBV7-2 with TRBJ2-7, with D hard to call. The CDR3 is 12 residues long. CDR1 is SGHTA and CDR2 is FQGNSA in the germline V gene. Trimming removed 5 bases from V and 2 bases from J, with 7 bases in between. CDR3 sequence: CASSPLTYEQYF. CDR3 DNA sequence: TGTGCCAGCAGCCCCTTAACCTACGAGCAGTACTTC.

V usage is TRBV28 and J usage is TRBJ2-1; 9 bases match TRBD1. The CDR3 spans 13 residues. V was pared by 4 bases and J by 9 bases, with 4 bases of the junction left unmatched. Germline V gene sequence: CDR1 MDHEN, CDR2 SYDVKM. The CDR3 nucleotides are TGTGCCAGCAGTTCACAGGGGGCGTTTGAGCAGTTCTTC. Encoded protein: CASSSQGAFEQFF.

The CDR3 here is CASSEGGQGYEQYF. CDR3 in DNA: TGTGCCAGCAGCGAGGGAGGACAGGGATACGAGCAGTACTTC. The chain recombines TRBV9 with TRBJ2-7; 8 nucleotides match TRBD1. This CDR3 is 14 amino acids long. Per germline, CDR1 SGDLS and CDR2 YYNGEE. Trimming took 3 bases from V and 4 from J; bases not matched to a gene: 6. The variable domain in full, with the rest retrieved from reference TRBV9 and TRBJ2-7, is DSGVTQTPKHLITATGQRVTLRCSPRSGDLSVYWYQQSLDQGLQFLIQYYNGEERAKGNILERFSAQQFPDLHSELNLSSLELGDSALYFCASSEGGQGYEQYFGPGTRLTVT.

The chain is built from TRBV25-1 and TRBJ2-2; D might be TRBD1 (5 bases). Per the germline V gene, CDR1 is MGHDK and CDR2 is SYGVNS. The CDR3 totals 15 residues. The germline V and J ends were trimmed by 2 bases and 5 bases, with 12 bases remaining between them. CDR3 in DNA: TGTGCCAGCAGTGAAAGGGGCCGTGGGACCGGGGAGCTGTTTTTT. Translated: CASSERGRGTGELFF.

Only one count was recorded for this clone. The chain links TRBV5-1 to TRBJ2-7; 8 bases are a match to TRBD1. The junction had 6 bases not matched to a gene; V was cut back by 4 bases and J by 0 bases. Germline CDR1 is SGHRS and CDR2 is YFSETQ. This CDR3 spans 15 amino acids. As DNA, the CDR3 is TGCGCCAGCAGCCGACAGGGGTCCAGCTCCTACGAGCAGTACTTC. It specifies CASSRQGSSSYEQYF. Full variable domain (rest looked up from reference TRBV5-1 and TRBJ2-7): KAGVTQTPRYLIKTRGQQVTLSCSPISGHRSVSWYQQTPGQGLQFLFEYFSETQRNKGNFPGRFSGRQFSNSRSEMNVSTLELGDSALYLCASSRQGSSSYEQYFGPGTRLTVT.

The chain joins TRBV18 to TRBJ2-5; 8 nucleotides align to TRBD2. The V gene's germline CDR1 is KGHSH and CDR2 LQKENI. Unmatched junction bases numbered 7, after V lost 4 bases and J lost 0 bases. This CDR3 region has 16 residues. The DNA for the CDR3 is TGTGCCAGCTCACATGGCGGGGGGCCGTACCAAGAGACCCAGTACTTC. It translates to CASSHGGGPYQETQYF.

The sample holds one count of this clone. The rearrangement joins TRBV7-6 to TRBJ2-2; D is possibly TRBD2 (5 bases). CDR3 length: 14 amino acids. Trimming pared 5 bases from V and 5 bases from J, leaving 12 bases between. CDR1 SGHVS and CDR2 FNYEAQ come from the germline V gene. The CDR3 DNA is TGTGCCAGCAGCCCCCCCTTAGCGACCGGGGAGCTGTTTTTT. Amino acids: CASSPPLATGELFF.

The chain couples TRBV7-9 to TRBJ1-5; no clear D gene. The CDR3 spans 13 residues. Trimming pared 7 bases from V and 0 bases from J, leaving 7 bases between. Germline assignment: CDR1 SEHNR and CDR2 FQNEAQ (reference sequence). CDR3 bases: TGTGCCAGCACCCCTGGTAGCAATCAGCCCCAGCATTTT. Translation: CASTPGSNQPQHF.

This clone was detected only once. The chain couples TRBV5-4 to TRBJ2-5; TRBD2 agrees at 15 bases. Germline CDR1 is SGHNT and CDR2 is YYREEE (reference sequence). After removal of 0 bases from V and 3 bases from J, the junction contained 9 bases not matched to a gene. The CDR3 runs 19 residues. The CDR3 loop reads CASSLVGAGLAGGKETQYF. For the CDR3, the DNA is TGTGCCAGCAGCTTGGTCGGCGCGGGACTAGCGGGGGGTAAAGAGACCCAGTACTTC.

The chain has TRBV7-9 and TRBJ2-5; 7 bases are a match to TRBD1. There are 14 residues in the CDR3. The V segment lost 4 bases and the J segment 5 bases; nucleotides outside the gene matches: 7. Germline values: CDR1 SEHNR, CDR2 FQNEAQ (reference sequence). The CDR3 coding sequence is TGTGCCAGCAGCTCCACAGACAGGGCGGAGACCCAGTACTTC. Protein: CASSSTDRAETQYF.

The CDR3 DNA reads TGTGCCAGCAGCCAGGTTCCCTCGGGGGTGGACAGGGCCTCCTACGAGCAGTACTTC. This encodes CASSQVPSGVDRASYEQYF. The rearrangement links TRBV3-1 (or the pseudogene TRBV3-2) to TRBJ2-7, with 8 bases that match TRBD1. Looked up from germline, CDR1 is LGHDT and CDR2 is YNNKEL (reference sequence). V shed 3 bases and J 0 bases; nucleotides not matched to a gene: 16. This CDR3 is 19 amino acids long.

V and J are TRBV24-1 and TRBJ2-3; TRBD2 aligns across 13 bases. J was trimmed by 2 bases and V by 4 bases; bases with no gene match: 5. The CDR3 is 17 amino acids. The germline gives CDR1 KGHDR, CDR2 SFDVKD. In DNA form, the CDR3 reads TGTGCCACCAGTGAAAGGACTAGCGGGAGAACCACAGATACGCAGTATTTT. This encodes CATSERTSGRTTDTQYF.

The chain recombines TRBV2 with TRBJ2-1; D gene ambiguous. Between the trimmed V and J ends, which lost 3 bases and 4 bases, there was a span of 13 bases. The CDR3 runs 15 residues. The germline V gene encodes CDR1 SNHLY and CDR2 FYNNEI. The CDR3 is CASSEILGLYNEQFF. The CDR3 DNA sequence: TGTGCCAGCAGTGAGATTTTGGGGTTATACAATGAGCAGTTCTTC.